This TCR beta chain was obtained from a study of shared clonotypes between healthy human individuals. Study-wide context: The composition of the donors was a couple of women and a few men aged 18 to 49.

The CDR3 runs to 15 residues. V gave up 3 bases and J gave up 1 base, with 12 bases separating them. Germline V lookup: CDR1 LGHNA, CDR2 YNFKEQ. The genomic DNA of each subset was split evenly across several immunoSEQ plates. The assay was immunoSEQ multiplex PCR, and TCRdb's table has in-frame clones only and misses some. In the table there are under 1,100,000 clones, roughly 74% of which are singletons. Naive CD4+ cells were CD45RA-selected; the remaining cells were memory. V and J are TRBV4-2 and TRBJ2-5, with D tentatively TRBD1 (5 bases). The receptor's source is a man younger than 35 in good health. Some clones in this sample may be carry-over from other donors' samples. The specimen sequenced was memory CD4+ T cells from PBMCs. Subset: CD45RA-negative fraction. The CDR3 sequence is CASSQADRSQETQYF. For the CDR3, the DNA is TGTGCCAGCAGCCAGGCCGACAGAAGCCAAGAGACCCAGTACTTC.